This TCR beta chain was found in a study of T-cell memory formation after mild COVID-19. MiXCR, run by TCRdb on the 5' RACE reads, gives a single entry per CDR3 protein. The data show about 170,000 distinct CDR3 sequences, with 13% seen just once and 3.3% held by the top ten. Sample: PBMCs or a T cell subset sorted from them (not recorded which). The source of this sequence is a man younger than 35 who had mild COVID-19 (a few samples of this study predate the infection). Cell type and time point are not known.

CDR3 residues: CASSVGQGAGGYTF. The CDR3 DNA follows: TGTGCCAGCAGTGTGGGACAGGGGGCGGGCGGCTACACCTTC. The chain has TRBV6-1 and TRBJ1-2; 12 bases map to TRBD1. Germline-derived CDR1 and CDR2 are MNHNS and SASEGT. The CDR3 has 14 amino acids. V lost 4 bases, J lost 8 bases, and 5 bases stayed unmatched.